The rows below give T cell receptor beta chains drawn from one sample of a study of T cell responses to AZD1222 COVID-19 vaccine. The repertoire was sequenced with immunoSEQ multiplex PCR; TCRdb's copy has only in-frame clones and lacks some. The sample consists of about 120,000 clones, approximately 92% of them appearing once. Sequencing used peripheral blood, obtained 28 days after the second dose of the MenACWY control vaccine. These receptor sequences come from an adult who received the MenACWY meningococcal vaccine as a control. CDR3s include the opening cysteine and the closing phenylalanine or tryptophan. D genes are given only for firm matches. Rows give clone size only sometimes, using once, few, many, or a class for an expanded clone.

- | TRBJ1-1 | TRBV6-5 | TRBD1 | CATMGQKNTEAFF | TGTGCCACGATGGGACAGAAGAACACTGAAGCTTTCTTT
- | TRBJ2-3 | TRBV6-2/TRBV6-3 | TRBD1 | CASSLQGEDTQYF | TGTGCCAGCAGTTTGCAGGGGGAAGATACGCAGTATTTT
- | TRBJ2-7 | TRBV4-1 | TRBD1 | CASSQGPGQDPYEQYF | TGCGCCAGCAGCCAAGGCCCCGGACAGGACCCTTACGAGCAGTACTTC
- | TRBJ2-7 | TRBV2 | - | CASSAGDGEQYF | TGTGCCAGCAGCGCCGGGGACGGCGAGCAGTACTTC
- | TRBJ1-3 | TRBV6-5 | - | CASRMDASSGNTIYF | TGTGCCAGCAGGATGGACGCGAGCTCTGGAAACACCATATATTTT
- | TRBJ1-2 | TRBV6-2/TRBV6-3 | - | CASSYALTDFYGYTF | TGTGCCAGCAGTTACGCACTGACAGACTTCTATGGCTACACCTTC
- | TRBJ2-2 | TRBV5-1 | TRBD2 | CARSRGGGSGTGELFF | TGCGCCCGCAGCCGCGGGGGGGGTTCGGGCACCGGGGAGCTGTTTTTT
- | TRBJ2-7 | TRBV9 | TRBD1 | CASSVLDRDEQYF | TGTGCCAGCAGCGTCTTGGACAGGGACGAGCAGTACTTC
- | TRBJ2-7 | TRBV27 | - | CASSLGTSYEQYF | TGTGCCAGCAGTTTAGGCACCTCCTACGAGCAGTACTTC
- | TRBJ1-1 | TRBV5-4 | - | CASSQSDSEAFF | TGTGCCAGCAGCCAGTCGGACAGTGAAGCTTTCTTT
- | TRBJ2-2 | TRBV7-9 | - | CASSFELTGELFF | TGTGCCAGCAGCTTCGAGCTCACCGGGGAGCTGTTTTTT
- | TRBJ2-2 | TRBV23-1 | TRBD1 | CASSQSVPRQGVFGTGELFF | TGCGCCAGCAGTCAATCCGTTCCCCGACAGGGAGTTTTTGGGACCGGGGAGCTGTTTTTT
- | TRBJ1-1 | TRBV19 | - | CASSIFGGGNTEAFF | TGTGCCAGTAGTATTTTTGGAGGAGGGAACACTGAAGCTTTCTTT
- | TRBJ2-7 | TRBV5-4 | - | CASSRGSASPYEQYF | TGTGCCAGCAGCCGTGGTAGCGCATCGCCCTACGAGCAGTACTTC
- | TRBJ2-1 | TRBV2 | - | CASSEEGLRSYNEQFF | TGTGCCAGCAGTGAAGAGGGGCTTCGCTCCTACAATGAGCAGTTCTTC
- | TRBJ2-7 | TRBV12-1 | - | CASSLGKGTGEEQYF | TGTGCCAGCAGCTTGGGGAAAGGGACAGGGGAAGAGCAGTACTTC
few | TRBJ2-3 | TRBV6-4 | TRBD2 | CASSVTSGSLDTQYF | TGTGCCAGCAGTGTTACTAGCGGGTCCCTGGATACGCAGTATTTT
- | TRBJ2-2 | TRBV5-1 | TRBD2 | CASSSSGLAGVGELFF | TGCGCCAGCAGCTCCTCAGGACTAGCGGGAGTCGGGGAGCTGTTTTTT
- | TRBJ2-6 | TRBV11-3 | - | CASSPSGTGANVLTF | TGTGCCAGCAGCCCATCAGGGACTGGGGCCAACGTCCTGACTTTC
- | TRBJ1-5 | TRBV4-3 | TRBD1 | CASSQDRRQGNQPQHF | TGCGCCAGCAGCCAAGATCGGAGACAGGGGAATCAGCCCCAGCATTTT
- | TRBJ1-1 | TRBV19 | - | CASKWGGSIPEAFF | TGTGCCAGTAAATGGGGGGGTTCGATACCTGAAGCTTTCTTT
- | TRBJ1-2 | TRBV5-1 | - | CASSLANRAEGYTF | TGCGCCAGCAGCTTGGCGAACAGGGCGGAGGGCTACACCTTC
- | TRBJ1-1 | TRBV4-3 | - | CASSPGRGYTEAFF | TGCGCCAGCAGCCCGGGACGAGGGTACACTGAAGCTTTCTTT
- | TRBJ2-3 | TRBV5-4 | - | CASSVGTFTDTQYF | TGTGCCAGCAGCGTCGGGACTTTTACAGATACGCAGTATTTT
- | TRBJ2-3 | TRBV27 | - | CASSLYQLGSTDTQYF | TGTGCCAGCAGTTTATATCAGTTAGGATCCACAGATACGCAGTATTTT
- | TRBJ2-1 | TRBV5-1 | - | CASSTRGEQFF | TGCGCCAGCAGCACCCGAGGTGAGCAGTTCTTC
- | TRBJ1-5 | TRBV6-2/TRBV6-3 | - | CASSERGQPQHF | TGTGCCAGCAGTGAGCGCGGTCAGCCCCAGCATTTT
- | TRBJ1-2 | TRBV7-3 | - | CASSNGGSYGYTF | TGTGCCAGCAGCAATGGGGGTTCCTATGGCTACACCTTC
- | TRBJ1-6 | TRBV27 | - | CASSPGDGVNSPLHF | TGTGCCAGCAGTCCCGGGGACGGTGTTAATTCACCCCTCCACTTT
- | TRBJ2-5 | TRBV5-1 | - | CASSARTVQETQYF | TGCGCCAGCAGCGCTCGGACAGTTCAAGAGACCCAGTACTTC
- | TRBJ1-4 | TRBV15 | - | CATSRAGRQSEKLFF | TGTGCCACCAGCAGAGCGGGGCGACAAAGCGAAAAACTGTTTTTT
- | TRBJ1-1 | TRBV3-1/TRBV3-2 | TRBD1 | CASSLGTVGTEAFF | TGTGCCAGCAGCCTAGGGACAGTCGGCACTGAAGCTTTCTTT
- | TRBJ2-7 | TRBV4-1 | TRBD2 | CASSHGGRVYEQYF | TGCGCCAGCAGCCACGGCGGGAGGGTCTACGAGCAGTACTTC
- | TRBJ1-1 | TRBV6-2/TRBV6-3 | - | CASSYVKNTEAFF | TGTGCCAGCAGTTACGTGAAGAACACTGAAGCTTTCTTT
- | TRBJ2-1 | TRBV7-2 | TRBD2 | CASSRTSGGYSNEQFF | TGTGCCAGCAGCCGGACTAGCGGGGGGTATAGCAATGAGCAGTTCTTC
once | TRBJ2-1 | TRBV5-1 | - | CASSHSLGSGLAEQFF | TGCGCCAGCAGTCACTCTCTTGGGAGTGGGCTCGCGGAGCAGTTCTTC
- | TRBJ1-5 | TRBV6-1 | - | CASSEVRTGNQPQHF | TGTGCCAGCAGTGAAGTTCGAACAGGTAATCAGCCCCAGCATTTT
- | TRBJ2-3 | TRBV19 | - | CASSGLGVSTDTQYF | TGTGCCAGTAGCGGGCTAGGGGTTTCAACAGATACGCAGTATTTT
- | TRBJ1-1 | TRBV18 | - | CASSPTQVNTEAFF | TGTGCCAGCTCACCCACACAGGTGAACACTGAAGCTTTCTTT
- | TRBJ2-3 | TRBV5-4 | TRBD2 | CASSSRLAAPEDTQYF | TGTGCCAGCAGCTCGAGACTAGCCGCCCCCGAAGATACGCAGTATTTT
- | TRBJ1-6 | TRBV28 | - | CASRLVPLHF | TGTGCCTCAAGGTTAGTACCCCTCCACTTT
- | TRBJ2-1 | TRBV5-5 | - | CASSLEGYYNEQFF | TGTGCCAGCAGCTTGGAGGGGTACTACAATGAGCAGTTCTTC
- | TRBJ1-2 | TRBV20-1 | - | CSAMRGGYTF | TGCAGTGCTATGAGGGGGGGCTACACCTTC
- | TRBJ2-2 | TRBV29-1 | TRBD2 | CSVKAGTTVSGELFF | TGCAGCGTCAAAGCCGGGACTACCGTTAGCGGGGAGCTGTTTTTT
- | TRBJ2-7 | TRBV14 | - | CASSQDRDNEQYF | TGTGCCAGCAGCCAGGACCGGGACAACGAGCAGTACTTC
- | TRBJ2-3 | TRBV5-1 | - | CASSLGRGGTDTQYF | TGCGCCAGCAGCTTGGGAAGGGGTGGCACAGATACGCAGTATTTT
- | TRBJ1-1 | TRBV2 | TRBD1 | CASSTGTGGVKGEAFF | TGTGCCAGCAGTACCGGGACAGGGGGCGTGAAGGGTGAAGCTTTCTTT
- | TRBJ1-3 | TRBV2 | - | CASKTDGNTIYF | TGTGCCAGCAAGACCGACGGAAACACCATATATTTT
- | TRBJ1-1 | TRBV21-1 | - | CASSCRDRANTEAFF | TGTGCCAGCAGCTGCCGGGACAGGGCTAACACTGAAGCTTTCTTT
- | TRBJ1-6 | TRBV2 | - | CASDGGASPLHF | TGTGCCAGCGATGGGGGAGCATCACCCCTCCACTTT
- | TRBJ2-1 | TRBV9 | TRBD2 | CASSPAGGSYNEQFF | TGTGCCAGCAGCCCAGCGGGGGGGTCCTACAATGAGCAGTTCTTC
- | TRBJ2-5 | TRBV5-1 | TRBD1 | CASSPDRLGETQYF | TGCGCCAGCAGCCCGGACAGGTTGGGAGAGACCCAGTACTTC
- | TRBJ1-5 | TRBV10-2 | - | CASRSGSEGSYQPQHF | TGCGCCAGTAGGTCGGGGTCAGAGGGGTCATATCAGCCCCAGCATTTT
- | TRBJ1-2 | TRBV24-1 | - | CATSDERGVGYTF | TGTGCCACCAGTGATGAACGGGGGGTAGGCTACACCTTC
- | TRBJ2-1 | TRBV7-2 | TRBD2 | CASSLGVAGEYNNEQFF | TGTGCCAGCAGCTTAGGGGTAGCGGGGGAATATAACAATGAGCAGTTCTTC
- | TRBJ2-7 | TRBV20-1 | - | CSASPDYEQYF | TGCAGTGCTAGCCCAGACTACGAGCAGTACTTC
- | TRBJ1-5 | TRBV18 | TRBD1 | CASSPRTGEDQPQHF | TGTGCCAGCTCACCTAGGACAGGGGAAGATCAGCCCCAGCATTTT
- | TRBJ2-1 | TRBV5-1 | TRBD2 | CASSRSTSGGRSYNEQFF | TGCGCCAGCAGCCGATCGACTAGCGGGGGACGCTCCTACAATGAGCAGTTCTTC
few | TRBJ2-5 | TRBV27 | - | CASSGQSAQYF | TGTGCCAGCAGTGGACAATCGGCCCAGTACTTC
- | TRBJ2-7 | TRBV20-1 | - | CSASSDSRDEQYF | TGCAGTGCTAGTAGTGACTCGAGAGACGAGCAGTACTTC